Listed below are T cell receptor beta chains from one sample, sequenced in a study of cytomegalovirus exposure and HLA in healthy donors. The method was immunoSEQ multiplex PCR; TCRdb's version includes in-frame clones alone and lacks a portion of them. The sample lists roughly 100,000 clones; 65% to 90% were seen once. Source material: PBMCs. These receptors were taken from a man younger than 45 in good health and CMV-seropositive. CDR3s include the opening cysteine and the closing phenylalanine or tryptophan. Each record gives: clone size, D gene, V gene, J gene, CDR3 protein, CDR3 DNA. D genes are given only for firm matches. Size is stated for part of the rows, as once, few or many counts, or as a class when the clone is expanded.

>NA|NA|TRBV27|TRBJ1-5
CASSLRGSNQPQHF
TGTGCCAGCAGTTTAAGGGGGAGCAATCAGCCCCAGCATTTT
>NA|TRBD1|TRBV7-9|TRBJ2-3
CASSFGDRGTDTQYF
TGTGCCAGCAGCTTCGGGGACAGGGGGACAGATACGCAGTATTTT
>NA|TRBD2|TRBV27|TRBJ2-3
CASSPRLASRDTQYF
TGTGCCAGCAGTCCCCGACTAGCTTCACGGGATACGCAGTATTTT
>NA|TRBD1|TRBV10-3|TRBJ2-2
CAISPLPGQEDGELFF
TGTGCCATCAGTCCCCTACCGGGACAGGAGGACGGGGAGCTGTTTTTT
>NA|TRBD1|TRBV7-9|TRBJ1-4
CASSRGQGELGNEKLFF
TGTGCCAGCAGCCGGGGACAGGGTGAATTGGGGAATGAAAAACTGTTTTTT
>NA|TRBD1|TRBV28|TRBJ2-1
CASSLARTGGNDEQFF
TGTGCCAGCAGTTTAGCCCGGACAGGGGGCAATGATGAGCAGTTCTTC
>once|TRBD1|TRBV28|TRBJ2-7
CASSSNGQGTYEQYF
TGTGCCAGCAGTTCGAACGGACAGGGAACCTACGAGCAGTACTTC
>NA|NA|TRBV7-9|TRBJ2-5
CASSPRGETQYF
TGTGCCAGCAGCCCCCGGGGAGAGACCCAGTACTTC
>few|NA|TRBV4-1|TRBJ2-2
CASSQEGTGYRNGELFF
TGCGCCAGCAGCCAAGAGGGAACAGGGTATCGGAACGGGGAGCTGTTTTTT
>NA|TRBD2|TRBV5-1|TRBJ2-3
CASRGGTSRATDTQYF
TGCGCCAGCAGGGGCGGGACTAGTCGCGCAACAGATACGCAGTATTTT
>NA|NA|TRBV6-4|TRBJ1-6
CASKNPGSPLHF
TGTGCCAGCAAGAACCCGGGGTCACCCCTCCACTTT
>NA|NA|TRBV9|TRBJ2-3
CASSVAPGVEDTQYF
TGTGCCAGCAGCGTAGCTCCGGGGGTTGAAGATACGCAGTATTTT
>NA|NA|TRBV10-1|TRBJ1-1
CAGSLRGRATEAFF
TGCGCCGGCAGCCTCCGTGGCAGGGCGACTGAAGCTTTCTTT
>NA|NA|TRBV6-5|TRBJ1-2
CASSYESFNYGYTF
TGTGCCAGCAGTTACGAGAGTTTCAACTATGGCTACACCTTC
>NA|NA|TRBV9|TRBJ2-6
CASSAPAGVSGANVLTF
TGTGCCAGCAGCGCACCCGCAGGGGTCTCTGGGGCCAACGTCCTGACTTTC
>NA|TRBD2|TRBV11-3|TRBJ2-3
CASTRGGAADTQYF
TGTGCCAGCACGCGCGGGGGAGCCGCAGATACGCAGTATTTT
>NA|NA|TRBV4-1|TRBJ1-4
CASSQESPGDSTRFTQEKLFF
TGCGCCAGCAGCCAAGAATCTCCCGGGGATTCGACCCGCTTTACACAGGAAAAACTGTTTTTT
>NA|NA|TRBV5-1|TRBJ1-5
CASREGSGSNQPQHF
TGCGCCAGCAGGGAGGGTTCGGGGAGCAATCAGCCCCAGCATTTT
>NA|NA|TRBV15|TRBJ1-1
CATSKTANTEAFF
TGTGCCACCAGCAAGACAGCGAACACTGAAGCTTTCTTT
>NA|NA|TRBV28|TRBJ2-7
CASSLVSGVTYEQYF
TGTGCCAGCAGTCTGGTAAGCGGAGTTACCTACGAGCAGTACTTC
>NA|NA|TRBV6-5|TRBJ1-1
CASSPRELMNTEAFF
TGTGCCAGCAGTCCGCGGGAGCTAATGAACACTGAAGCTTTCTTT
>NA|NA|TRBV4-1|TRBJ2-1
CASSQFRSNEQFF
TGCGCCAGCAGCCAGTTCCGGAGCAATGAGCAGTTCTTC
>medium-sized|NA|TRBV4-1|TRBJ1-3
CASSPLGGKGNTIYF
TGCGCCAGCAGCCCCTTGGGGGGGAAGGGAAACACCATATATTTT
>NA|NA|TRBV27|TRBJ1-5
CASSLFYSNQPQHF
TGTGCCAGCAGTTTATTTTATAGCAATCAGCCCCAGCATTTT
>NA|TRBD1|TRBV6-1|TRBJ2-3
CASRGTGDPTDTQYF
TGTGCCAGCAGGGGGACAGGGGATCCCACAGATACGCAGTATTTT
>NA|TRBD1|TRBV2|TRBJ2-1
CASGGTGLGDEQFF
TGTGCCAGTGGGGGGACAGGGTTAGGAGATGAGCAGTTCTTC
>NA|NA|TRBV5-1|TRBJ1-1
CASSLGAGINMNTEAFF
TGCGCCAGCAGCTTGGGGGCAGGAATAAACATGAACACTGAAGCTTTCTTT